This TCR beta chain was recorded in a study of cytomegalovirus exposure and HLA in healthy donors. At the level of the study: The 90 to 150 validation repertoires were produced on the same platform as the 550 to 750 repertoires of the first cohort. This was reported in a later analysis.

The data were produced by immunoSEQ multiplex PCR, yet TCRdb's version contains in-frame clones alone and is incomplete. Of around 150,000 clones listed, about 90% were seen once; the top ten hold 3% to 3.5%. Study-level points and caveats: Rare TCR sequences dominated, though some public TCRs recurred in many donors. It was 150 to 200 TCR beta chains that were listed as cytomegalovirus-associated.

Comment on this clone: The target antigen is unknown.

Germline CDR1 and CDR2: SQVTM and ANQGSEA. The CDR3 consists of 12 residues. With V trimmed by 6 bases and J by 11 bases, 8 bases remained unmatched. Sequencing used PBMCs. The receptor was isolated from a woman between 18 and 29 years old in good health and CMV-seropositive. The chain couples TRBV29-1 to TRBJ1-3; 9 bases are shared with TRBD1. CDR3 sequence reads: CSVALTGGPIYF. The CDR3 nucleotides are TGCAGCGTGGCCCTGACAGGGGGACCCATATATTTT.